A selection of T cell receptor beta chains follows, all from one sample in a study of blood T cell repertoires in COVID-19. Some clones are missing from TCRdb's copy, which holds only in-frame ones; the method was immunoSEQ multiplex PCR. The sample records about 250,000 clones, 82% being singletons. Sequenced input: peripheral blood. The receptors shown here come from a woman older than 75 with active or convalescent COVID-19. Both conserved end residues are part of each CDR3. The order of the fields is V gene, CDR3 protein.

v_call: TRBV28; cdr3_aa: CASSLQINYGYTF
v_call: TRBV11-3; cdr3_aa: CASSEGGDLDTQYF
v_call: TRBV19; cdr3_aa: CASTKGGGSNYGYTF
v_call: TRBV2; cdr3_aa: CAGGPNYGYTF
v_call: TRBV5-1; cdr3_aa: CASSSAVGLQETQYF
v_call: TRBV30; cdr3_aa: CAWRTGQQQFF
v_call: TRBV5-5; cdr3_aa: CASSLAGIDLYGYTF
v_call: TRBV14; cdr3_aa: CASSSRDSRETQYF
v_call: TRBV28; cdr3_aa: CASSFRGGMGGYTF
v_call: TRBV28; cdr3_aa: CASTGRGSYGYTF
v_call: TRBV2; cdr3_aa: CASSARTNYGYTF
v_call: TRBV18; cdr3_aa: CASSQDSPHGKETQYF
v_call: TRBV5-1; cdr3_aa: CASSLSGAPNTGELFF
v_call: TRBV7-2; cdr3_aa: CASSLVLGAGNYGYTF
v_call: TRBV5-1; cdr3_aa: CASSYVELNTEAFF
v_call: TRBV5-1; cdr3_aa: CASSPHGTGFMNTEAFF
v_call: TRBV6-6; cdr3_aa: CATSHGGLLSNQPQHF
v_call: TRBV9; cdr3_aa: CASSRSGASSYNEQFF
v_call: TRBV25-1; cdr3_aa: CASSELSTGSSYNEQFF
v_call: TRBV30; cdr3_aa: CAWSLTGGSNSPLHF
v_call: TRBV5-1; cdr3_aa: CASSSVAVGVYEQYF
v_call: TRBV5-1; cdr3_aa: CASSFLGPNTGELFF
v_call: TRBV7-9; cdr3_aa: CASSLAGADTGELFF
v_call: TRBV7-9; cdr3_aa: CASSPLAGATDTQYF
v_call: TRBV24-1; cdr3_aa: CATSDFRRLAGMITDTQYF
v_call: TRBV2; cdr3_aa: CASSTDSGEAFF
v_call: TRBV2; cdr3_aa: CASSVSQWSNQPQHF
v_call: TRBV12-5; cdr3_aa: CASATGSNTGELFF
v_call: TRBV29-1; cdr3_aa: CSVEATGGRVSYEQYF
v_call: TRBV12-3/TRBV12-4; cdr3_aa: CASTPGRTTEAFF
v_call: TRBV9; cdr3_aa: CASSASTGNTEAFF
v_call: TRBV6-5; cdr3_aa: CASSPRQGYNEKLFF
v_call: TRBV6-5; cdr3_aa: CASRAGQNYGYTF
v_call: TRBV7-8; cdr3_aa: CASSRDSYGYTF
v_call: TRBV27; cdr3_aa: CASSKVGTSGSLYNEQFF
v_call: TRBV28; cdr3_aa: CASSPRGRTPTNGYTF
v_call: TRBV28; cdr3_aa: CASSLPGNYNEQFF
v_call: TRBV5-1; cdr3_aa: CASSLGWSRGEGTDTQYF
v_call: TRBV7-9; cdr3_aa: CASSLDGISGNTIYF